These 11 T cell receptor beta chains were sequenced from one sample in a study of cytomegalovirus exposure and HLA in healthy donors. Profiled with immunoSEQ multiplex PCR; TCRdb holds only in-frame clones, not every one. The sample includes some 170,000 clones, 86% of them seen just once. Specimen: PBMCs. These receptors were taken from a woman in her 30s in good health and CMV-seronegative.

The table lists this clone with a count of one. V gene TRBV28 combines with J gene TRBJ2-7, with 7 bases aligning to TRBD1. Germline V gives CDR1 MDHEN, CDR2 SYDVKM. V gave up 5 bases and J gave up 3 bases; unmatched junction bases: 10. CDR3 size: 15 residues. CDR3 amino acids: CASSLGTGVIYEQYF. DNA for the CDR3: TGTGCCAGCAGTCTGGGAACAGGGGTAATCTACGAGCAGTACTTC. Full variable domain (outside the CDR3, taken from reference TRBV28 and TRBJ2-7): DVKVTQSSRYLVKRTGEKVFLECVQDMDHENMFWYRQDPGLGLRLIYFSYDVKMKEKGDIPEGYSVSREKKERFSLILESASTNQTSMYLCASSLGTGVIYEQYFGPGTRLTVT.

V usage is TRBV28 and J usage is TRBJ1-2, with D uncertain. The CDR3 spans 16 residues. Germline V lookup: CDR1 MDHEN, CDR2 SYDVKM. V lost 1 base to trimming and J lost 6 bases, with 18 bases between them. The CDR3 DNA reads as TGTGCCAGCAGTTTATTGTGGGGAGAGAGTAGGAATGGCTACACCTTC. Its protein is CASSLLWGESRNGYTF.

The rearrangement uses TRBV18 and TRBJ2-5; unclear D gene. Trimming stripped 2 bases from V and 2 bases from J, with 6 bases between. The length of the CDR3 is 13 residues. CDR1 and CDR2 (germline): KGHSH, LQKENI. Here the CDR3 DNA reads TGTGCCAGCTCACCAGGCAGGCAAGAGACCCAGTACTTC. Protein product: CASSPGRQETQYF.

The V gene is TRBV5-6, the J gene TRBJ2-1; TRBD1 or TRBD2 may be the D gene (5 bases each). V lost 1 base, J lost 9 bases, and 20 bases lay in between. The germline V gene has CDR1 SGHDT and CDR2 YYEEEE. CDR3 length: 16 residues. The CDR3 reads CASSLYDFGAAGEQFF. As DNA, the CDR3 is TGTGCCAGCAGCTTGTACGACTTTGGGGCCGCGGGTGAGCAGTTCTTC.

The table lists this clone with a count of one. This chain joins TRBV2 and TRBJ1-4; TRBD1 agrees at 10 bases. The CDR3 is 14 amino acids. V lost 8 bases to trimming and J lost 8 bases; unmatched junction nucleotides: 8. Germline CDR1 reads SNHLY; CDR2 reads FYNNEI. For the CDR3, the DNA is TGTGCCAGCGGGACAGGGGCCGCGGGGGAAAAACTGTTTTTT. This sequence encodes CASGTGAAGEKLFF.

The chain's CDR3 is CASSYSRLAGDTQYF. In DNA, the CDR3 is TGTGCCAGCAGTTACTCGAGGCTAGCCGGAGATACGCAGTATTTT. V and J are TRBV6-5 and TRBJ2-3; D is perhaps TRBD2 (5 bases). There are 15 residues in the CDR3. V lost 0 bases, J lost 5 bases, and 12 bases lay in between. Germline loops: CDR1 MNHEY, CDR2 SVGAGI.

This CDR3 is CASSLVVDTGELFF. For the CDR3, the DNA is TGCGCCAGCAGCTTGGTGGTAGACACCGGGGAGCTGTTTTTT. This chain links TRBV5-1 with TRBJ2-2; D call uncertain. This CDR3 contains 14 residues. Germline loops: CDR1 SGHRS, CDR2 YFSETQ. V was clipped by 0 bases and J by 3 bases, with 6 bases between them. The full variable domain, its missing parts supplied by reference TRBV5-1 and TRBJ2-2, is KAGVTQTPRYLIKTRGQQVTLSCSPISGHRSVSWYQQTPGQGLQFLFEYFSETQRNKGNFPGRFSGRQFSNSRSEMNVSTLELGDSALYLCASSLVVDTGELFFGEGSRLTVL.

The V and J genes are TRBV6-5 and TRBJ1-3; 7 bases fit TRBD1. The CDR3 sequence is 15 residues long. Germline CDR1 is MNHEY and CDR2 is SVGAGI. V lost 8 bases to trimming and J lost 3 bases; unmatched junction nucleotides: 10. The CDR3 loop is CASGNRGVYGNTIYF. The DNA of the CDR3 is TGTGCCAGCGGGAACAGGGGCGTCTATGGAAACACCATATATTTT.

This chain uses TRBV2 with TRBJ2-1; maybe TRBD1 (6 bases). The V end was cut by 6 bases, the J end by 9 bases, with 12 bases between. Germline CDR1 reads SNHLY; CDR2 reads FYNNEI. The CDR3 consists of 12 residues. The CDR3 nucleotides are TGTGCCAGCAGGGAACAGGGAAGTGAGCAGTTCTTC. As protein: CASREQGSEQFF.

The rearrangement joins TRBV9 to TRBJ2-7; 11 bases are shared with TRBD2. J gave up 0 bases and V 3 bases, and 5 bases lay outside the gene matches. The germline V gene has CDR1 SGDLS and CDR2 YYNGEE. This CDR3 region has 16 residues. The CDR3, as DNA: TGTGCCAGCAGCGCAACCACTAGCGGGAGCTCCTACGAGCAGTACTTC. Its translation is CASSATTSGSSYEQYF.

V and J are TRBV5-6 and TRBJ2-4, with D maybe TRBD2 (5 bases). Germline V gene sequence: CDR1 SGHDT, CDR2 YYEEEE. Deletions cut 2 bases from V and 8 bases from J, with 5 bases between. The CDR3 is made up of 11 amino acids. CDR3 protein: CASSFGDIQYF. As DNA, the CDR3 is TGTGCCAGCAGCTTCGGGGACATTCAGTACTTC. The full variable domain, completed using reference TRBV5-6 and TRBJ2-4, is DAGVTQSPTHLIKTRGQQVTLRCSPKSGHDTVSWYQQALGQGPQFIFQYYEEEERQRGNFPDRFSGHQFPNYSSELNVNALLLGDSALYLCASSFGDIQYFGAGTRLSVL.